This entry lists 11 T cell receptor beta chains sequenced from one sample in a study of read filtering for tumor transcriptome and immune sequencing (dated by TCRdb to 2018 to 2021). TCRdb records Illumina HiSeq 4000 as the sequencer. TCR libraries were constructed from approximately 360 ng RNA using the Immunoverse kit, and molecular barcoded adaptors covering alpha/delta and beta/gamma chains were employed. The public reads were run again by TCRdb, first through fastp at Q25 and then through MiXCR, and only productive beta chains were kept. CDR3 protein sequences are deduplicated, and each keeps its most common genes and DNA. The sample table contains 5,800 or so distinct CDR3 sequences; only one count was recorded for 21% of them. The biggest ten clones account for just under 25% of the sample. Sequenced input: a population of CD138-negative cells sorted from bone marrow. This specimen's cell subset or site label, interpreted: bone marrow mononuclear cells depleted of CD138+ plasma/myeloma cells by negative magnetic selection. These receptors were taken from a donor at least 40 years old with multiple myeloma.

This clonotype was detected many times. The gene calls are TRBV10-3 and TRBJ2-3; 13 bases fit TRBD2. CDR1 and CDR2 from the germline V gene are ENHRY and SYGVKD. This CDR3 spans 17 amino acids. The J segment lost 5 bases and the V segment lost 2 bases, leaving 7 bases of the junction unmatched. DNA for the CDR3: TGTGCCATCAGTGAGCCGGGGACTAGCGGGATGAGAGATACGCAGTATTTT. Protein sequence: CAISEPGTSGMRDTQYF.

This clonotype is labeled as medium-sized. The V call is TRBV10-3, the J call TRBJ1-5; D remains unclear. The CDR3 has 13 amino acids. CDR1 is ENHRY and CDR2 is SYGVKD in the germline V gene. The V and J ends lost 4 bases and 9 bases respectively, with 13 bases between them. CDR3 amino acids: CAISGGIDSPQHF. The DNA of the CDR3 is TGTGCCATCAGTGGGGGAATAGACTCGCCCCAGCATTTT.

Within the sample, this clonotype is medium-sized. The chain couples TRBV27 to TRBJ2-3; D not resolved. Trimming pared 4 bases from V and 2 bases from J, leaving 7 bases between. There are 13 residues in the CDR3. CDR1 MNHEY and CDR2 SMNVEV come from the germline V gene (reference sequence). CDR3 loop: CASSYTYTDTQYF. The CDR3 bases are TGTGCCAGCAGTTACACCTACACAGATACGCAGTATTTT.

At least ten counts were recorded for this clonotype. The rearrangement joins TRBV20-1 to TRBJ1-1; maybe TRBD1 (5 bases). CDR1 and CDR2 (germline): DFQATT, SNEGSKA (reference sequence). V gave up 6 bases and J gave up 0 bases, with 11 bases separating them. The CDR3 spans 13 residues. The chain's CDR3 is CSAKTDLNTEAFF. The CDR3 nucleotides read TGCAGTGCAAAGACAGATCTGAACACTGAAGCTTTCTTT.

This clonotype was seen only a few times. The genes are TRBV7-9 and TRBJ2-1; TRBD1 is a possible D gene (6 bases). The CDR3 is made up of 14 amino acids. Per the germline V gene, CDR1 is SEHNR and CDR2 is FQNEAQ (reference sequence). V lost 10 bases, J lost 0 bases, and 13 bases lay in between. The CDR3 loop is CATQRDNSYNEQFF. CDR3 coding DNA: TGTGCCACGCAACGGGACAACTCCTACAATGAGCAGTTCTTC.

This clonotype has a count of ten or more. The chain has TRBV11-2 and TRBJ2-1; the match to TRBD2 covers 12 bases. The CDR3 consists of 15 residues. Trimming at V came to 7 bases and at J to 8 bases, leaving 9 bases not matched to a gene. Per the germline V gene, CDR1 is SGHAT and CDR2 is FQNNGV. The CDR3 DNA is TGTGCCAGCATCAAGACTAGCGGGAGTCGCTATGAGCAGTTCTTC. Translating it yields CASIKTSGSRYEQFF.

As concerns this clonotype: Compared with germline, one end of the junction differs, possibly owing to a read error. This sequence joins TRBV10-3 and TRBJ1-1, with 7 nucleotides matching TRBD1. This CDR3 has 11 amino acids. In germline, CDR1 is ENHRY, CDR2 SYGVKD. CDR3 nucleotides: TGTGTCATCAGGGGGGGGACTGAAGCCTTCTTT. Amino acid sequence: CVIRGGTEAFF.

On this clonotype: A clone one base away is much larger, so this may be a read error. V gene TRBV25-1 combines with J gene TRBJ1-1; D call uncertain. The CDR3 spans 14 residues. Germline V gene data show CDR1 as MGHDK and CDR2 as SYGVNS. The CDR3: CASSEWRDNTEVFF. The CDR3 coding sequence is TGTGCCAGCAGTGAATGGCGGGATAACACTGAAGTTTTCTTT.

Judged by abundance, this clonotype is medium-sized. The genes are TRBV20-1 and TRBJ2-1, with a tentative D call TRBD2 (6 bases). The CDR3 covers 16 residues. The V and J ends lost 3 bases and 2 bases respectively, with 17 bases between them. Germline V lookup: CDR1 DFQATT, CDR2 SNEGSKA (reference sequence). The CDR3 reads CSARGWEADTYNEQFF. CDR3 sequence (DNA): TGCAGTGCTAGGGGCTGGGAGGCGGATACCTACAATGAGCAGTTCTTC.

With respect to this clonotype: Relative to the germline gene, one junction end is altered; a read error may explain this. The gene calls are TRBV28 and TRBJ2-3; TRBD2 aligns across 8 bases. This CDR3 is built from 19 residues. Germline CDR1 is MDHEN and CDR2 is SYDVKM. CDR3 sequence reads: CASNPPGGFYPSGPDTQYF. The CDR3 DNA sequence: TGTGCCAGCAATCCACCGGGAGGGTTTTACCCATCTGGCCCAGATACGCAGTACTTT. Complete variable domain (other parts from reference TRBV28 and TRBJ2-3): DVKVTQSSRYLVKRTGEKVFLECVQDMDHENMFWYRQDPGLGLRLIYFSYDVKMKEKGDIPEGYSVSREKKERFSLILESASTNQTSMYLCASNPPGGFYPSGPDTQYFGPGTRLTVL.

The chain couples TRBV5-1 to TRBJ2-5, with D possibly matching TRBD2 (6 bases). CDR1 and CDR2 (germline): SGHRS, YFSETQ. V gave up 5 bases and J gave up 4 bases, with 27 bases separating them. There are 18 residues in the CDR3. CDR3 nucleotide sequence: TGCGCCAGCAGGAATCTACGTGTTCTCTCGGACGGGGGAGAGACCCAGTACTTC. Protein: CASRNLRVLSDGGETQYF.